This T cell receptor beta chain was captured by sequencing in a study of blood T cells in healthy people across ages. Primed by a sample-barcoded 5' primer and a J-beta primer mix, a second PCR proceeded for 7 to 11 cycles. TCRdb called the 5' RACE reads again in MiXCR, with one record for every CDR3 protein. Among under 1,000,000 distinct CDR3 sequences, roughly 34% were seen once, and the ten largest hold 10% to 15%. The CDR3 is made up of 15 amino acids. With 4 bases removed from V and 4 bases from J, the gap between germline ends came to 16 bases. CDR1 KGHSH and CDR2 LQKENI come from the germline V gene.

This clonotype was obtained from a man between 18 and 29 years old in good health. This chain uses TRBV18 with TRBJ2-5; the D gene is possibly TRBD1 (5 bases). Sequences were obtained from blood. This CDR3 is CASSLSRTRLETQYF. In nucleotides, the CDR3 is TGTGCCAGCTCACTGTCACGGACACGTTTAGAGACCCAGTACTTC.